These 8 T cell receptor beta chains originate from one sample sequenced in a study of naive and memory T cell subsets. TCR cDNA received a 3' ligated oligonucleotide that carried a UMI. The SP2 primer and nested alpha and beta constant region primers amplified ligated cDNA in four rounds. TCRdb fed the 5' RACE reads into MiXCR, producing one record per CDR3 protein. Among roughly 56,000 distinct CDR3 sequences, roughly 6.7% were seen once, and the ten largest hold around 9.7%. These receptor sequences come from a male donor in good health.

This clonotype has only a few counts. The chain combines TRBV20-1 with TRBJ2-2; 7 nucleotides align to TRBD2. The length of the CDR3 is 16 residues. The germline gives CDR1 DFQATT, CDR2 SNEGSKA (reference sequence). The V and J ends lost 2 bases and 1 base, in that order; junction bases with no gene match: 7. CDR3 nucleotides: TGCAGTGCTAGAAGGTCCGGGACTAAGAACACCGGGGAGCTGTTTTTT. Its translation is CSARRSGTKNTGELFF.

Comment on this clonotype: A clone one base away is much larger, so this may be a read error. The rearrangement links TRBV6-1 to TRBJ2-7, with D maybe TRBD2 (5 bases). Germline-derived CDR1 and CDR2 are MNHNS and SASEGT. This CDR3 comprises 15 residues. CDR3 loop: CANSEYGGRTYEQYF. In DNA form, the CDR3 reads TGTGCCAACAGTGAATATGGCGGGCGCACCTACGAGCAGTACTTC.

This clonotype came up many times. The rearrangement joins TRBV5-1 to TRBJ1-4; the D gene is possibly TRBD1 (5 bases). The germline V gene encodes CDR1 SGHRS and CDR2 YFSETQ. The CDR3 sequence is 14 residues long. V lost 3 bases, J lost 5 bases, and 11 bases lay in between. CDR3 in amino acids: CASSSGTVNEKLFF. DNA for the CDR3: TGCGCCAGCAGCTCCGGGACCGTAAATGAAAAACTGTTTTTT.

This clonotype was detected ten times or more. V usage is TRBV29-1 and J usage is TRBJ1-1, with 7 bases lining up with TRBD1. The germline V gene has CDR1 SQVTM and CDR2 ANQGSEA. The CDR3 covers 14 residues. The J segment lost 2 bases and the V segment lost 6 bases, leaving 9 bases of the junction unmatched. The DNA for the CDR3 is TGCAGCGTGAGGGGACAGCGGGCCAACACTGAAGCTTTCTTT. Translation: CSVRGQRANTEAFF.

To note about this clonotype: This clone may be a read error of a much larger clone one base away. The V gene is TRBV4-2, the J gene TRBJ2-1, with a tentative D call TRBD2 (5 bases). Germline CDR1 is LGHNA and CDR2 is YNFKEQ. The CDR3 runs to 12 residues. This CDR3 is CSSSQGSNEQFF. The CDR3, as DNA: TGTTCCAGCAGCCAAGGGAGCAATGAGCAGTTCTTC.

Many counts were recorded for this clonotype. The chain combines TRBV12-3 or TRBV12-4 with TRBJ2-1; D is possibly TRBD2 (6 bases). Deletions cut 2 bases from V and 1 base from J, with 9 bases between. This CDR3 contains 15 residues. CDR3 sequence (DNA): TGTGCCAGCAGTTTATATGGGGGGTCCTACAATGAGCAGTTCTTC. This codes for CASSLYGGSYNEQFF.

This clonotype was picked up a small number of times. V usage is TRBV5-5 and J usage is TRBJ1-2, with D maybe TRBD1 (6 bases). The CDR3 has 14 residues. Germline V gene lookup returns CDR1 SGHKS and CDR2 YYEKEE (reference sequence). V was clipped by 4 bases and J by 4 bases, with 14 bases between them. The CDR3 nucleotides are TGTGCCAGCAGCCTCCAGCAGGGGCCCTATGGCTACACCTTC. This translates into CASSLQQGPYGYTF.

The chain employs TRBV6-1 and TRBJ2-1; D perhaps matches TRBD2 (6 bases). The germline V gene encodes CDR1 MNHNS and CDR2 SASEGT. V was trimmed by 6 bases and J by 0 bases, leaving 9 bases between them. The CDR3 runs 14 residues. CDR3 DNA: TGTGCCAGCAGGGGGGGAGGCTCCTACAATGAGCAGTTCTTC. This sequence encodes CASRGGGSYNEQFF.